One sample yielded the 15 T cell receptor beta chains listed below, sequenced in a study of blood T cell repertoires in COVID-19. Clones were sequenced by immunoSEQ multiplex PCR, and TCRdb holds only the in-frame ones, with some missing. In the table there are roughly 100,000 clones, 81% of which are singletons. The sample was peripheral blood. The receptors were gathered from a man aged 80 or over with acute or convalescent COVID-19.

The chain is built from TRBV12-3 or TRBV12-4 and TRBJ1-2, with D perhaps matching TRBD1 (5 bases). This CDR3 region has 13 residues. The V end was cut by 1 base, the J end by 8 bases, with 11 bases between. The CDR3 is CASSLGQGMGYTF. In DNA form, the CDR3 reads TGTGCCAGCAGTTTAGGTCAGGGCATGGGCTACACCTTC.

The rearrangement links TRBV5-1 to TRBJ2-2; maybe TRBD1 (7 bases). The germline V gene has CDR1 SGHRS and CDR2 YFSETQ. The CDR3 contains 16 residues. Trimming stripped 6 bases from V and 3 bases from J, with 18 bases between. This chain's CDR3 is CASTSGGGQDTGELFF. In nucleotides, the CDR3 is TGCGCCAGCACCTCTGGGGGAGGACAGGACACCGGGGAGCTGTTTTTT.

V gene TRBV7-2 combines with J gene TRBJ2-1, with TRBD1 matching over 9 bases. CDR3 length equals 18 residues. Trimming cost V 0 bases and J 0 bases; bases outside gene matches: 6. Germline CDR1 is SGHTA and CDR2 is FQGNSA. CDR3 coding DNA: TGTGCCAGCAGCTTAGCGGACAGGGGAGGATTCTCCTACAATGAGCAGTTCTTC. Translation gives CASSLADRGGFSYNEQFF.

As DNA, the CDR3 is TGTGCCAGCAGTAAACGACAATGGAACACTGAAGCTTTCTTT. Translation gives CASSKRQWNTEAFF. The chain combines TRBV2 with TRBJ1-1; D call uncertain. Trimming removed 5 bases at V and 1 base at J, with 11 bases between. This CDR3 comprises 14 residues. Germline CDR1 and CDR2: SNHLY and FYNNEI.

The V gene is TRBV27, the J gene TRBJ1-5; TRBD1 aligns across 7 bases. The V gene's germline CDR1 is MNHEY and CDR2 SMNVEV (reference sequence). The CDR3 spans 12 residues. V gave up 6 bases and J gave up 6 bases; unmatched junction bases: 2. CDR3 sequence reads: CASSRGSQPQHF. CDR3 nucleotide sequence: TGTGCCAGCAGCAGGGGGTCTCAGCCCCAGCATTTT.

CDR3 bases: TGTGCCAGCAGCTTGGACAGGCGCCTCTCTGGAAACACCATATATTTT. Translation gives CASSLDRRLSGNTIYF. The rearrangement joins TRBV28 to TRBJ1-3, with 7 nucleotides matching TRBD1. With V trimmed by 6 bases and J by 0 bases, 8 bases remained unmatched. This CDR3 has 16 amino acids. Germline values: CDR1 MDHEN, CDR2 SYDVKM.

CDR3 coding DNA: TGTGCCAGCAGCTTAGGGGTATCAGGGGATCAGCCCCAGCATTTT. This codes for CASSLGVSGDQPQHF. The V gene is TRBV7-9, the J gene TRBJ1-5; weak D call: TRBD1 (6 bases). This CDR3 has 15 amino acids. V gave up 1 base and J gave up 5 bases, with 12 bases separating them. From germline, CDR1 is SEHNR and CDR2 FQNEAQ (reference sequence).

This chain uses TRBV28 with TRBJ2-1; TRBD2 matches 13 bases. This CDR3 region has 15 residues. The trim removed 5 bases at V and 8 bases at J, leaving 6 bases unmatched. Germline V gene data show CDR1 as MDHEN and CDR2 as SYDVKM. CDR3 region: CASSPLLAGGYEQFF. In nucleotides, the CDR3 is TGTGCCAGCAGTCCCCTACTAGCGGGAGGGTATGAGCAGTTCTTC.

J is TRBJ1-4 and V is TRBV28; perhaps TRBD1 as D (5 bases). Per germline, CDR1 MDHEN and CDR2 SYDVKM. Trimming removed 8 bases from V and 0 bases from J, with 16 bases in between. There are 16 residues in the CDR3. The CDR3 sequence is CASRRGRFATNEKLFF. The CDR3 nucleotides are TGTGCCAGCCGGAGGGGCCGGTTCGCAACTAATGAAAAACTGTTTTTT.

The chain's CDR3 is CASSYEKFPGGEKLFF. Written as DNA, the CDR3 is TGTGCCAGCAGTTACGAAAAATTCCCAGGGGGGGAAAAACTGTTTTTT. This chain connects TRBV6-5 to TRBJ1-4; TRBD1 matches 7 bases. Germline V gives CDR1 MNHEY, CDR2 SVGAGI. CDR3 length: 16 amino acids. The trim removed 2 bases at V and 8 bases at J, leaving 11 bases unmatched.

The rearrangement uses TRBV28 and TRBJ1-5, with D unresolved. The V gene's germline CDR1 is MDHEN and CDR2 SYDVKM. Trimming cost V 6 bases and J 0 bases, with 15 bases left between them. This CDR3 has 16 residues. CDR3 residues: CASSYNRHSSNQPQHF. The CDR3 DNA reads TGTGCCAGCAGCTACAACCGACACTCTAGCAATCAGCCCCAGCATTTT. Full variable domain (remainder filled in from reference TRBV28 and TRBJ1-5): DVKVTQSSRYLVKRTGEKVFLECVQDMDHENMFWYRQDPGLGLRLIYFSYDVKMKEKGDIPEGYSVSREKKERFSLILESASTNQTSMYLCASSYNRHSSNQPQHFGDGTRLSIL.

The V gene is TRBV5-4, the J gene TRBJ2-6; TRBD1 matches 7 bases. The V segment lost 3 bases and the J segment 1 base; nucleotides outside the gene matches: 1. This CDR3 contains 15 residues. The germline V gene has CDR1 SGHNT and CDR2 YYREEE (reference sequence). CDR3 sequence reads: CASSSTGSGANVLTF. The CDR3 nucleotides read TGTGCCAGCAGCTCGACAGGGTCTGGGGCCAACGTCCTGACTTTC.

V usage is TRBV6-2 or TRBV6-3 and J usage is TRBJ1-5, with 9 bases fitting TRBD1. The CDR3 length is 15 residues. The trim removed 4 bases at V and 9 bases at J, leaving 10 bases unmatched. Germline V CDR1 and CDR2: MNHEY, SVGEGT. CDR3 coding DNA: TGTGCCAGCAGTTCCCCCGGGACAGGGTTTATGCCCCAGCATTTT. Protein product: CASSSPGTGFMPQHF.

The J gene is TRBJ1-2, the V gene TRBV29-1, with D possibly matching TRBD1 (5 bases). Trimming cost V 7 bases and J 4 bases, with 13 bases left between them. The CDR3 length is 12 residues. Germline values: CDR1 SQVTM, CDR2 ANQGSEA. Written as DNA, the CDR3 is TGCAGCGCTTACGACAGCCGCTATGGCTACACCTTC. Translating gives CSAYDSRYGYTF. The full variable domain, with the rest looked up from reference TRBV29-1 and TRBJ1-2, is SAVISQKPSRDICQRGTSLTIQCQVDSQVTMMFWYRQQPGQSLTLIATANQGSEATYESGFVIDKFPISRPNLTFSTLTVSNMSPEDSSIYLCSAYDSRYGYTFGSGTRLTVV.

V and J are TRBV28 and TRBJ2-2; D is undetermined. V lost 5 bases to trimming and J lost 3 bases, with 7 bases between them. CDR3 size: 13 residues. Germline V gene data show CDR1 as MDHEN and CDR2 as SYDVKM. The CDR3 protein is CASSQTYTGELFF. CDR3 DNA: TGTGCCAGCAGTCAAACTTACACCGGGGAGCTGTTTTTT.